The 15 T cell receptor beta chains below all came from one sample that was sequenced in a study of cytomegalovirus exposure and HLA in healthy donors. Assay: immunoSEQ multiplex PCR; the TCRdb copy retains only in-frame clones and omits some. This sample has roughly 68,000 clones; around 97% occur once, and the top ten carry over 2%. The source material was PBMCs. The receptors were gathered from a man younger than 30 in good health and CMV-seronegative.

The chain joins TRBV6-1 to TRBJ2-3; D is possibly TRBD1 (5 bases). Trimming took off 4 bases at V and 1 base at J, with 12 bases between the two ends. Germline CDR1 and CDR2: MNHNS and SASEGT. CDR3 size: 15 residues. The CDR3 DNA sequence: TGTGCCAGCAGTGTAACAGGAGAAGGCACAGATACGCAGTATTTT. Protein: CASSVTGEGTDTQYF.

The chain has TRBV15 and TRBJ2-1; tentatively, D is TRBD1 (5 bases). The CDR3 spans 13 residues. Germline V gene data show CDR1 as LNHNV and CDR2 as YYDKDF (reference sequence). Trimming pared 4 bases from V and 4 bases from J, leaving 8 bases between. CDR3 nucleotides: TGTGCCACCAGCACTGACAGTTACAATGAGCAGTTCTTC. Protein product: CATSTDSYNEQFF.

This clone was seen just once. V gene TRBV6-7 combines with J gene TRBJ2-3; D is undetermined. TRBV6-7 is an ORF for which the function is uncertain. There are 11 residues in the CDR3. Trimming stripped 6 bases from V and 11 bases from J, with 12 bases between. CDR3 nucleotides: TGTGCCAGCAGCCGCCTAGGCGTGCAGTATTTT. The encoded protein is CASSRLGVQYF.

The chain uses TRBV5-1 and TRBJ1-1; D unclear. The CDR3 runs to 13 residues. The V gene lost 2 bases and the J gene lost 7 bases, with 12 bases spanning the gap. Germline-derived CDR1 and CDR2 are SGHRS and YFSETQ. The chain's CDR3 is CASSFNREGEAFF. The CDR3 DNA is TGCGCCAGCAGCTTTAACAGAGAAGGTGAAGCTTTCTTT. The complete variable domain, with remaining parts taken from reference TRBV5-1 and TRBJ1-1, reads KAGVTQTPRYLIKTRGQQVTLSCSPISGHRSVSWYQQTPGQGLQFLFEYFSETQRNKGNFPGRFSGRQFSNSRSEMNVSTLELGDSALYLCASSFNREGEAFFGQGTRLTVV.

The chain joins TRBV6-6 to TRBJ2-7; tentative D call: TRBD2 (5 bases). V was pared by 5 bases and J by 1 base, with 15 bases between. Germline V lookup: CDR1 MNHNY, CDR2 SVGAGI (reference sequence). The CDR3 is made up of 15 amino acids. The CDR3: CASSLDARVSYEQYF. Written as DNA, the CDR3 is TGTGCCAGCAGTCTCGATGCGCGGGTATCCTACGAGCAGTACTTC.

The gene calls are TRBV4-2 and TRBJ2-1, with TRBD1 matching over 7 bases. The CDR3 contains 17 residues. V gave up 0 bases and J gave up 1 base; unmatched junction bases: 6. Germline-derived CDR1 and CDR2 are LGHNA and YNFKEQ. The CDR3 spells CASSQEDRERSYNEQFF. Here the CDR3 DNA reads TGTGCCAGCAGCCAAGAAGACAGGGAAAGGTCCTACAATGAGCAGTTCTTC.

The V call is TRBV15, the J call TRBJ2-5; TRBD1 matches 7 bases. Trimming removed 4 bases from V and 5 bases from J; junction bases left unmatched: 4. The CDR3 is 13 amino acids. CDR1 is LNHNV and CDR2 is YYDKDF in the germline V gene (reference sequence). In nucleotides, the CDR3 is TGTGCCACCAGCACCCGGGACAGTGAGACCCAGTACTTC. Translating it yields CATSTRDSETQYF.

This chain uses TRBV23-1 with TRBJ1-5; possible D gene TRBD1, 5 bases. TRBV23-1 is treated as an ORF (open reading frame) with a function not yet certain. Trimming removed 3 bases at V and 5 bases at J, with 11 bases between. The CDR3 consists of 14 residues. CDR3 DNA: TGCGCCAGCAGTCAGCGGGACGTTCATCAGCCCCAGCATTTT. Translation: CASSQRDVHQPQHF.

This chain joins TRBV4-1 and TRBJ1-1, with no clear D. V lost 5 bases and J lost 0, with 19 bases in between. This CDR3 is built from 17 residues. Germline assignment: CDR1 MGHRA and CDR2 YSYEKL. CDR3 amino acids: CASSLNVIEFMNTEAFF. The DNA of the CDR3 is TGCGCCAGCAGCTTGAACGTTATAGAATTCATGAACACTGAAGCTTTCTTT.

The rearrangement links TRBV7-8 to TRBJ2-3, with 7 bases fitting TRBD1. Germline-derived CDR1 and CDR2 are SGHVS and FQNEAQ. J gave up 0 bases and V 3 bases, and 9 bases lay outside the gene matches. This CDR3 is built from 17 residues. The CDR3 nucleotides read TGTGCCAGCAGCTTTTATTGGACAGGTACTAGCACAGATACGCAGTATTTT. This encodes CASSFYWTGTSTDTQYF.

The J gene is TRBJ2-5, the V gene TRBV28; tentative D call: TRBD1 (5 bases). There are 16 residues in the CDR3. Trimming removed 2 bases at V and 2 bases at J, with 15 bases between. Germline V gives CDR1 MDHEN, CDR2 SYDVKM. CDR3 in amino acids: CASSLNPTGRQETQYF. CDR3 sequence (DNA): TGTGCCAGCAGTTTAAATCCCACAGGTCGACAAGAGACCCAGTACTTC.

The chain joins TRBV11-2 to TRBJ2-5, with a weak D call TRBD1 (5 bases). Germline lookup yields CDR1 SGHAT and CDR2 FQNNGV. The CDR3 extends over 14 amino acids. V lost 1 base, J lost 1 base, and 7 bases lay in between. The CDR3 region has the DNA TGTGCCAGCAGCTTAGGCAGGGCCCAAGAGACCCAGTACTTC. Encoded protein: CASSLGRAQETQYF.

The CDR3 loop is CASSSPSGEGTDTQYF. The CDR3 coding sequence is TGTGCCAGCAGCTCCCCTAGCGGAGAGGGCACAGATACGCAGTATTTT. The chain uses TRBV7-9 and TRBJ2-3; 7 positions agree with TRBD2. Germline V gene lookup returns CDR1 SEHNR and CDR2 FQNEAQ (reference sequence). J lost 1 base, V lost 4 bases, and 8 bases had no gene match. The CDR3 totals 16 residues.

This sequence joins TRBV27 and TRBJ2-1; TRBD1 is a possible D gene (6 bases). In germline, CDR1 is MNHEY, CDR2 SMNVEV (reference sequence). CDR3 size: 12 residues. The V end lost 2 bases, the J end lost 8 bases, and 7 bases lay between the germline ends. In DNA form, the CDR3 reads TGTGCCAGCAGTTTAAGACAGGATGAGCAGTTCTTC. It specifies CASSLRQDEQFF.

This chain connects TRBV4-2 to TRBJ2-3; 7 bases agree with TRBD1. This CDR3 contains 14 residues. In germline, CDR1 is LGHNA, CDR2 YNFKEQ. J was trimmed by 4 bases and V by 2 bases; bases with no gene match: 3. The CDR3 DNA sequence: TGTGCCAGCAGCCAAAGGCAGGGGGCAGATACGCAGTATTTT. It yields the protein CASSQRQGADTQYF.